Described below is a single T cell receptor beta chain sequence and its context. The antigen remains undetermined. The sample belongs to a study of T cells in Graves' hyperthyroidism and ophthalmopathy. Study-wide findings and caveats: Through a model of 13 V-J features, ophthalmopathy was separated from stable hyperthyroidism.

RNA transcripts yielded amplified TCR beta CDR3 regions. First-round RT-PCR with HTBI primers amplified the TCR CDR3 region. A single record per CDR3 protein comes from TCRdb applying MiXCR to the multiplex PCR reads. The sample consists of around 560,000 distinct CDR3 sequences, approximately 15% of them appearing once. Sequencing was performed on blood. This TCR was recovered from a woman under 30 with Graves' hyperthyroidism.

The CDR3, as DNA: TGCGCCAGCAGCTCCCCTAGCGGGAGGGCTTCCGGGGAGCTGTTTTTT. This translates into CASSSPSGRASGELFF. This chain joins TRBV5-1 and TRBJ2-2; the match to TRBD2 covers 12 bases. The ends lost 3 bases at V and 6 bases at J; junction bases unmatched: 6. This CDR3 region has 16 residues. Germline CDR1 and CDR2: SGHRS and YFSETQ.